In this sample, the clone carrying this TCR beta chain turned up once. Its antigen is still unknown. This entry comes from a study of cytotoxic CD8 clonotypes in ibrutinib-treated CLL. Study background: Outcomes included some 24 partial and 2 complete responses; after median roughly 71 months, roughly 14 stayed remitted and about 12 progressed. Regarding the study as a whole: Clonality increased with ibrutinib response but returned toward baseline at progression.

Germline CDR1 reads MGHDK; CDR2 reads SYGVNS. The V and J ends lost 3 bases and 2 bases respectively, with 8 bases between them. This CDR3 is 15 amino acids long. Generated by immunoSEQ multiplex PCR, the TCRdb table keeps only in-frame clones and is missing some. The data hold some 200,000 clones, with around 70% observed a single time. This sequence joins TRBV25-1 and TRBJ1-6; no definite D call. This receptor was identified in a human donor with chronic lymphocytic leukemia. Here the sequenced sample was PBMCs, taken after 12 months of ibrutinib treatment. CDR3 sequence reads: CASSDVGTYNSPLHF. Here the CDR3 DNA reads TGTGCCAGCAGTGATGTAGGCACCTATAATTCACCCCTCCACTTT.